The 15 T cell receptor beta chains below were found in one sample sequenced in a study of naive and memory T cell subsets. A UMI-containing oligonucleotide was joined by 3' ligation to the TCR cDNA template. Amplification of ligated cDNA took four PCR rounds with SP2 and nested alpha and beta constant primers. TCRdb passed the 5' RACE reads through MiXCR, listing each CDR3 protein once. The sample has approximately 52,000 distinct CDR3 sequences, around 5% seen once. Every receptor here comes from a female donor in good health.

This clonotype was detected ten times or more. The chain is built from TRBV6-2 or TRBV6-3 and TRBJ2-7, with D possibly being TRBD1 or TRBD2 (5 bases each). CDR1 and CDR2 from the germline V gene are MNHEY and SVGEGT. Trimming stripped 5 bases from V and 1 base from J, with 12 bases between. The CDR3 runs 14 residues. The CDR3 coding sequence is TGTGCCAGCAGTCCCGGGACGGGTTCCTACGAGCAGTACTTC. Translated, it gives CASSPGTGSYEQYF.

This clonotype occurred many times. The CDR3 nucleotides read TGTGCCAGCAGTCCCCGGCGACCGGCCACAGATACGCAGTATTTT. This translates into CASSPRRPATDTQYF. The chain is built from TRBV6-2 or TRBV6-3 and TRBJ2-3; D uncertain. The V gene's germline CDR1 is MNHEY and CDR2 SVGEGT. The V end was cut by 5 bases, the J end by 2 bases, with 14 bases between. The CDR3 loop spans 15 amino acids.

This clonotype was found many times. J is TRBJ1-2 and V is TRBV7-2; perhaps TRBD1 as D (6 bases). Trimming shortened V by 6 bases and J by 13 bases, and 24 bases separated the two germline ends. CDR3 size: 14 residues. Germline V gene data show CDR1 as SGHTA and CDR2 as FQGNSA. This CDR3 is CASSQRGGLAVGTF. The DNA for the CDR3 is TGTGCCAGCAGTCAAAGAGGGGGTCTAGCGGTAGGCACCTTC.

This clonotype was detected ten times or more. The rearrangement joins TRBV28 to TRBJ1-1; the D gene is possibly TRBD1 (5 bases). Germline loops: CDR1 MDHEN, CDR2 SYDVKM. The CDR3 consists of 12 residues. V was trimmed by 7 bases and J by 6 bases, leaving 12 bases between them. CDR3 sequence (DNA): TGTGCCAGCACCACAGGACTCTCTGAAGCTTTCTTT. It yields the protein CASTTGLSEAFF. Drawing the rest from reference TRBV28 and TRBJ1-1, the complete variable domain is DVKVTQSSRYLVKRTGEKVFLECVQDMDHENMFWYRQDPGLGLRLIYFSYDVKMKEKGDIPEGYSVSREKKERFSLILESASTNQTSMYLCASTTGLSEAFFGQGTRLTVV.

Points on this clonotype: One base away lies a much larger clone, so this may be a sequencing read error. The V and J genes are TRBV28 and TRBJ2-1; 7 bases are shared with TRBD2. CDR1 MDHEN and CDR2 SYDVKM come from the germline V gene. There are 15 residues in the CDR3. The DNA of the CDR3 is TGTGCCGCTAGGGAGGGTTACGGGAGTACCAATGAGCAGCTCTTC. Its translation: CAAREGYGSTNEQLF.

This clonotype was picked up many times. The chain has TRBV11-2 and TRBJ2-7; tentatively, D is TRBD2 (5 bases). V was cut by 6 bases and J by 4 bases, with 13 bases left in between. CDR1 is SGHAT and CDR2 is FQNNGV in the germline V gene. This CDR3 has 13 residues. DNA for the CDR3: TGTGCCAGCAGTTCGACTATCTGGTACGAGCAGTACTTC. Amino acids: CASSSTIWYEQYF.

This clonotype has ten or more counts. The chain links TRBV27 to TRBJ2-4; the D is unclear. Germline values: CDR1 MNHEY, CDR2 SMNVEV (reference sequence). V gave up 5 bases and J gave up 1 base, with 9 bases separating them. CDR3 length equals 14 residues. The CDR3 coding sequence is TGTGCCAGCAGTCCGCCTCCTGCCAAAAACATTCAGTACTTC. Its protein is CASSPPPAKNIQYF.

This clonotype was counted ten times or more. The gene calls are TRBV29-1 and TRBJ2-3; 9 nucleotides match TRBD1. Germline V gene lookup returns CDR1 SQVTM and CDR2 ANQGSEA. The V segment lost 7 bases and the J segment 2 bases; nucleotides outside the gene matches: 4. The CDR3 is 13 amino acids. The CDR3 here is CSGDRGVTDTQYF. DNA for the CDR3: TGCAGCGGTGACAGGGGGGTCACAGATACGCAGTATTTT.

This clonotype was detected ten times or more. The chain recombines TRBV4-2 with TRBJ2-7; the D call may be TRBD1 or TRBD2 (5 bases each). Trimming pared 0 bases from V and 4 bases from J, leaving 13 bases between. This CDR3 contains 15 residues. Germline V lookup: CDR1 LGHNA, CDR2 YNFKEQ. This CDR3 reads CASSQDWDPRYEQYF. CDR3 nucleotides: TGTGCCAGCAGCCAAGATTGGGACCCGAGGTACGAGCAGTACTTC.

This clonotype was seen repeatedly, ten times or more. The chain employs TRBV7-9 and TRBJ1-6; D is unresolved. V gave up 0 bases and J gave up 10 bases, with 7 bases separating them. CDR1 and CDR2 (germline): SEHNR, FQNEAQ (reference sequence). This CDR3 has 13 residues. The CDR3 here is CASSLARLSPLHF. CDR3 nucleotides: TGTGCCAGCAGCTTAGCGCGGTTGTCACCCCTCCACTTT. Full variable domain (rest looked up from reference TRBV7-9 and TRBJ1-6): DTGVSQNPRHKITKRGQNVTFRCDPISEHNRLYWYRQTLGQGPEFLTYFQNEAQLEKSRLLSDRFSAERPKGSFSTLEIQRTEQGDSAMYLCASSLARLSPLHFGNGTRLTVT.

This chain links TRBV20-1 with TRBJ2-1; the D is unclear. From germline, CDR1 is DFQATT and CDR2 SNEGSKA (reference sequence). This CDR3 has 10 amino acids. V lost 5 bases and J lost 8, with 7 bases in between. The DNA for the CDR3 is TGCAGTGCTCAAGGGTATGAGCAGTTCTTC. The encoded protein is CSAQGYEQFF.

This clonotype showed up many times. The chain joins TRBV24-1 to TRBJ2-2, with D tentatively TRBD1 (5 bases). Germline V lookup: CDR1 KGHDR, CDR2 SFDVKD. Trimming stripped 5 bases from V and 4 bases from J, with 7 bases between. The length of the CDR3 is 13 residues. The chain's CDR3 is CATSGRVTGELFF. CDR3 nucleotide sequence: TGTGCCACCAGTGGCAGGGTCACCGGGGAGCTGTTTTTT.

This clonotype was picked up a small number of times. The chain has TRBV9 and TRBJ2-1; TRBD2 aligns across 10 bases. J gave up 4 bases and V 4 bases, and 11 bases lay outside the gene matches. The CDR3 spans 17 residues. CDR1 SGDLS and CDR2 YYNGEE come from the germline V gene. CDR3 sequence: CASSPFQTSGFYNEQFF. The DNA for the CDR3 is TGTGCCAGCAGCCCATTCCAGACTAGCGGGTTTTACAATGAGCAGTTCTTC. The complete variable domain, with remaining parts taken from reference TRBV9 and TRBJ2-1, reads DSGVTQTPKHLITATGQRVTLRCSPRSGDLSVYWYQQSLDQGLQFLIQYYNGEERAKGNILERFSAQQFPDLHSELNLSSLELGDSALYFCASSPFQTSGFYNEQFFGPGTRLTVL.

At least ten counts were recorded for this clonotype. The V gene is TRBV20-1, the J gene TRBJ2-4; the D gene is possibly TRBD2 (6 bases). Germline V gene lookup returns CDR1 DFQATT and CDR2 SNEGSKA (reference sequence). The CDR3 runs 11 residues. The CDR3 DNA reads as TGCAGACAGACTAGAAAAAACATTCAGTACTTC. It translates to CRQTRKNIQYF.

This clonotype was picked up many times. This chain connects TRBV7-2 to TRBJ1-3, with D perhaps TRBD1 (5 bases). The CDR3 contains 14 residues. The germline gives CDR1 SGHTA, CDR2 FQGNSA. V lost 4 bases and J 4 bases, leaving 11 bases between the germline ends. CDR3: CASSYGTLGNTIYF. The CDR3, as DNA: TGTGCCAGCAGCTACGGGACTCTCGGAAACACCATATATTTT.